This T cell receptor beta chain was obtained from a study of identical twins. TCRdb reprocessed the 5' RACE reads via MiXCR and lists one record per CDR3 protein. The sample includes under 800,000 distinct CDR3 sequences, 21% of them seen just once. Germline CDR1 and CDR2: SGHVS and FNYEAQ. This CDR3 spans 14 amino acids. This clonotype was seen more than once but under ten times. Sequence at one end of the junction differs from germline and may be a read error. The sample was also reused in another study, on T cells expressing NK-cell markers.

V is TRBV7-6 and J is TRBJ2-1; D perhaps matches TRBD2 (5 bases). The sample consisted of PBMCs. The clonotype originates from a woman between 18 and 29 years old in good health. This CDR3 is CASSLAPGSQEQFF. The CDR3 DNA reads as TGTGCCAGCAGCCTAGCCCCGGGGTCCCAGGAGCAGTTCTTC.